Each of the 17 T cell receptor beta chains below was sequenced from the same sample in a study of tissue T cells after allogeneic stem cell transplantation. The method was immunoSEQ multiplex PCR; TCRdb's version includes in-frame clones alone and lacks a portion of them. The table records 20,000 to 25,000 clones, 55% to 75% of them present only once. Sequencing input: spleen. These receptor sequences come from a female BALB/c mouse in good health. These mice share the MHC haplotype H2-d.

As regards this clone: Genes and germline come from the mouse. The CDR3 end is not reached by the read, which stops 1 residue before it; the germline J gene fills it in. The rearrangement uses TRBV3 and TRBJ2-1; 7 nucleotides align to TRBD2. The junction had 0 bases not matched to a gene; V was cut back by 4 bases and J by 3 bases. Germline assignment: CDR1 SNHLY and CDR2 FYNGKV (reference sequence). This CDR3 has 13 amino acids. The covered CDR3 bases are TGTGCCAGCAGCTGGGGGGGCTATGCTGAGCAGTTC. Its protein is CASSWGGYAEQF. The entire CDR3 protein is CASSWGGYAEQFF.

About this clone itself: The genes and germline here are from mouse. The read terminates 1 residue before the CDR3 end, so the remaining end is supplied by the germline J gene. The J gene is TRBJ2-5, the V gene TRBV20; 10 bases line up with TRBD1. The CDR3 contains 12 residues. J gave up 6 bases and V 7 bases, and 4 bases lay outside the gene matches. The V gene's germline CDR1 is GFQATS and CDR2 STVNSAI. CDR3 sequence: CGVTGGLDTQYF. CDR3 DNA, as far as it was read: TGTGGTGTGACAGGGGGCCTGGACACCCAGTAC.

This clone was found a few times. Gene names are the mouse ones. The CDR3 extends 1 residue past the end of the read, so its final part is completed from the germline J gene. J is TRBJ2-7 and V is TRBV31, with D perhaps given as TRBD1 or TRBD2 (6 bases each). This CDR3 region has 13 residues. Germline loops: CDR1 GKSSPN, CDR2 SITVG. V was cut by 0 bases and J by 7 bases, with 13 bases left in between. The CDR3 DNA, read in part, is TGTGCCTGGAGTCTAGAGGGGGGAGAAGAACAGTAC. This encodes CAWSLEGGEEQY. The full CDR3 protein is CAWSLEGGEEQYF.

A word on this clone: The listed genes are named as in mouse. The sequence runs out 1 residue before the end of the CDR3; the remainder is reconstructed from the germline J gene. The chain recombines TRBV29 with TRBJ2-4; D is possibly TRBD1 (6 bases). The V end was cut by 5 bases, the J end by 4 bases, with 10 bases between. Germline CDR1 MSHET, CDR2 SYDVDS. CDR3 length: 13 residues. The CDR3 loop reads CASSPGQKNTLYF. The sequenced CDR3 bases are TGTGCTAGCAGTCCGGGACAAAAAAACACCTTGTAC.

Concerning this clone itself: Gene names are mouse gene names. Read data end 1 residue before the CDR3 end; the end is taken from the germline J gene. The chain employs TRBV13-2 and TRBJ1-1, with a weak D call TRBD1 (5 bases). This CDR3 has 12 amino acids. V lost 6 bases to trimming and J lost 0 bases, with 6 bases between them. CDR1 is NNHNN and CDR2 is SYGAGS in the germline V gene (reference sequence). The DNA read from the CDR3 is TGTGCCAGCGAACAGGCAAACACAGAAGTCTTC. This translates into CASEQANTEVF. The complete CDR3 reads CASEQANTEVFF.

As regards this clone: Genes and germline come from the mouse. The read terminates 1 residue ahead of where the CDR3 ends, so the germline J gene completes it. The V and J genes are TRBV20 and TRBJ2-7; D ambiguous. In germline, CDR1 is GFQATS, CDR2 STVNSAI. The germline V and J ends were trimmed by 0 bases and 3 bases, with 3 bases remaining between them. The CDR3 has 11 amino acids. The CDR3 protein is CGARDIYEQYF. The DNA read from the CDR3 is TGTGGTGCTAGGGACATCTATGAACAGTAC. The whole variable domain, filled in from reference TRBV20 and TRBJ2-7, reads GALVYQYPRRTICKSGTSMRMECQAVGFQATSVAWYRQSPQKTFELIALSTVNSAIKYEQNFTQEKFPISHPNLSFSSMTVLNAYLEDRGLYLCGARDIYEQYFGPGTRLTVL.

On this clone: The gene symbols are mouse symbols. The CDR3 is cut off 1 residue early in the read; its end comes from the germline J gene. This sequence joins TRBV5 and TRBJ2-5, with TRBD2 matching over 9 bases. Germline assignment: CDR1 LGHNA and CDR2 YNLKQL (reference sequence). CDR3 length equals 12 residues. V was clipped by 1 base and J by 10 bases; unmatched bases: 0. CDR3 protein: CASSQAGGAQYF. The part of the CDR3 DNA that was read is TGTGCCAGCAGCCAAGCTGGGGGGGCCCAGTAC.

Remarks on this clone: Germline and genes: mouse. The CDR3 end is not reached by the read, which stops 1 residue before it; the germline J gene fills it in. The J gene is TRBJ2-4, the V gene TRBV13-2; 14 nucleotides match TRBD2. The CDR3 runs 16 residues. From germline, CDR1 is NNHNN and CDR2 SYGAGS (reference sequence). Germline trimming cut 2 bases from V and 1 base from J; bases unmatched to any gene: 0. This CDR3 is CASGEGLGGRQNTLYF. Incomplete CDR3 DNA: TGTGCCAGCGGTGAGGGACTGGGGGGGCGTCAAAACACCTTGTAC.

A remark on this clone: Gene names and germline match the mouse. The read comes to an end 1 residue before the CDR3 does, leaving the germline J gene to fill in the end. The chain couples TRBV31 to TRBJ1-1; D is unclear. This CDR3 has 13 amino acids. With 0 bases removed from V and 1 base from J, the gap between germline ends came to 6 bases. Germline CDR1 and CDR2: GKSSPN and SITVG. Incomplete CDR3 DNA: TGTGCCTGGAGTCTGCAGAGAAACACAGAAGTCTTC. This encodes CAWSLQRNTEVF. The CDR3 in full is CAWSLQRNTEVFF.

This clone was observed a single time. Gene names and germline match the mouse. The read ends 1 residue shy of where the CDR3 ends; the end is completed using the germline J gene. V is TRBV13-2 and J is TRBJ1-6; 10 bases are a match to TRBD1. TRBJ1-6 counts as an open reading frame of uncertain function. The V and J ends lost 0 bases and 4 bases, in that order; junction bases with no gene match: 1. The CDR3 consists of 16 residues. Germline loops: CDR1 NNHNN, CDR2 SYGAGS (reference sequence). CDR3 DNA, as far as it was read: TGTGCCAGCGGTGATGGGACAGGGGGTTATAATTCGCCCCTCTAC. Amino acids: CASGDGTGGYNSPLY. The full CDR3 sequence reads CASGDGTGGYNSPLYF.

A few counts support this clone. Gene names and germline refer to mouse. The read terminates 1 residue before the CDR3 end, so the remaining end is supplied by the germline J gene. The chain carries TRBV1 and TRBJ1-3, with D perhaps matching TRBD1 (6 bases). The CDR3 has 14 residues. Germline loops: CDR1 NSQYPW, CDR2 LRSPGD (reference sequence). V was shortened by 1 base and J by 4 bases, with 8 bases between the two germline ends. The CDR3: CTCSAADRGNTLYF. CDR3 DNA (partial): TGCACCTGCAGTGCAGCAGACAGGGGAAATACGCTCTAT.

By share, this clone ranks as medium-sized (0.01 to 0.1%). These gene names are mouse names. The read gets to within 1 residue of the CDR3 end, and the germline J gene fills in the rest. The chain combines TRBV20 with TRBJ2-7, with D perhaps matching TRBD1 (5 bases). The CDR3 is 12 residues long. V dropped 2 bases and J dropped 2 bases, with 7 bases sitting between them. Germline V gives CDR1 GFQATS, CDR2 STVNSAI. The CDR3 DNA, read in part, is TGTGGTGCTAGGTCGGACACCTATGAACAGTAC. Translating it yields CGARSDTYEQY. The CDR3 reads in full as CGARSDTYEQYF.

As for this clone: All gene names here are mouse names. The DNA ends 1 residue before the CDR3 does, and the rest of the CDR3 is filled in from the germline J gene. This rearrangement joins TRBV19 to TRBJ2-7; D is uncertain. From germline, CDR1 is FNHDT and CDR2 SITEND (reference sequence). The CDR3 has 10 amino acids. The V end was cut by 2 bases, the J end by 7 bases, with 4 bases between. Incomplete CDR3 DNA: TGTGCCAGCAGTATTGCGGAACAGTAC. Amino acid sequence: CASSIAEQY. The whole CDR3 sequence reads CASSIAEQYF.

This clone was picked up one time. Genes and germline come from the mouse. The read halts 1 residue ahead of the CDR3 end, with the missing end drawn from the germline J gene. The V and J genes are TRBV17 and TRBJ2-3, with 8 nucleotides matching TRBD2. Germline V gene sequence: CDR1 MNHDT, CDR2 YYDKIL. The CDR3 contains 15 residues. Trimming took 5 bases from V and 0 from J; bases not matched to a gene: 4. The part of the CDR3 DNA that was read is TGTGCTAGCAGTCCGACTGGGGCTAGTGCAGAAACGCTGTAT. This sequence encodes CASSPTGASAETLY. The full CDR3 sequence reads CASSPTGASAETLYF.

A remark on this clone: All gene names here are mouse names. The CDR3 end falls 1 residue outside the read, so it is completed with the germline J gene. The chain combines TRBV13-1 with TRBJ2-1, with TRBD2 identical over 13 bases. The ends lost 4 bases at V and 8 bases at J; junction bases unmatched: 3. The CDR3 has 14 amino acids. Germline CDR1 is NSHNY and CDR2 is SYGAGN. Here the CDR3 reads CASSPGLGGTEQFF. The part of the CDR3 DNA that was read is TGTGCCAGCAGTCCGGGACTGGGGGGGACTGAGCAGTTC.

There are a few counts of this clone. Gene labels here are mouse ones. The covered CDR3 bases are TGTGCCAGCAGAACTGGGGGGAACCAAGACACCCAGTAC. Encoded protein: CASRTGGNQDTQY. The whole CDR3 is CASRTGGNQDTQYF. The chain has TRBV14 and TRBJ2-5, with 9 nucleotides matching TRBD2. With the read ending 1 residue before the CDR3 end, the germline J gene is used to fill in that end. V was clipped by 5 bases and J by 0 bases; unmatched bases: 1. Germline lookup yields CDR1 SGHDT and CDR2 FRDEAV. This CDR3 spans 14 amino acids.

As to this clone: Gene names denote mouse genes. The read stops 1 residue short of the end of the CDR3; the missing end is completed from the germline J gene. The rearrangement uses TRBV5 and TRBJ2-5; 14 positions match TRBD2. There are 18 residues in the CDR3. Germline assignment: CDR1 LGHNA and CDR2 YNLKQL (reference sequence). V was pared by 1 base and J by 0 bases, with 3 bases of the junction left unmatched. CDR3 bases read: TGTGCCAGCAGCCAAGGGGACTGGGGGGGCCCTAACCAAGACACCCAGTAC. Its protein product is CASSQGDWGGPNQDTQY. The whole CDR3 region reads CASSQGDWGGPNQDTQYF.